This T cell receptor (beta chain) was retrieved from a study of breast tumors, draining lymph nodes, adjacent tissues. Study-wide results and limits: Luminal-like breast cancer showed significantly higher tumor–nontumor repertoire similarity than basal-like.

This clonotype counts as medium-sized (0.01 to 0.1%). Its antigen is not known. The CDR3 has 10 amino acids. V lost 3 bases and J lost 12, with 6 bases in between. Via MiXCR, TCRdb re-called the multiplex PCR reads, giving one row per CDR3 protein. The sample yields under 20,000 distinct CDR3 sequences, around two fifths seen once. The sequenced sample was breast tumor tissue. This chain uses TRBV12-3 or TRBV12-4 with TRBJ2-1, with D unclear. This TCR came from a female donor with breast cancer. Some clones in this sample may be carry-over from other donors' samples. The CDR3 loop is CASSLNRQFF. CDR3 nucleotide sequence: TGTGCCAGCAGTTTGAATAGGCAGTTCTTC.